This T cell receptor beta chain is from a study of glioma-infiltrating T cells after dendritic cell vaccination. About the research overall: Between about 2002 and 2012, patients got autologous tumor lysate-pulsed dendritic cell vaccines.

The primer mix had 60 V beta and 13 J beta primers. The data were produced by immunoSEQ multiplex PCR, yet TCRdb's version contains in-frame clones alone and is incomplete. The data hold fewer than 25,000 clones, with over 85% observed a single time. Germline V lookup: CDR1 MGHRA, CDR2 YSYEKL. V was shortened by 0 bases and J by 0 bases, with 9 bases between the two germline ends. CDR3 length equals 16 residues. Time point denoted: after dendritic cell vaccination, including at tumor progression/relapse. Blood PBMC samples: pre-vaccination, two weeks post third vaccination, and at tumor progression. This receptor was identified in a human donor with glioblastoma. V is TRBV4-1 and J is TRBJ2-1; D unresolved. The sequences come from blood, collected after dendritic cell vaccination. Here the CDR3 DNA reads TGCGCCAGCAGCCAAGATAAGCGTAGCTCCTACAATGAGCAGTTCTTC. Protein sequence: CASSQDKRSSYNEQFF.